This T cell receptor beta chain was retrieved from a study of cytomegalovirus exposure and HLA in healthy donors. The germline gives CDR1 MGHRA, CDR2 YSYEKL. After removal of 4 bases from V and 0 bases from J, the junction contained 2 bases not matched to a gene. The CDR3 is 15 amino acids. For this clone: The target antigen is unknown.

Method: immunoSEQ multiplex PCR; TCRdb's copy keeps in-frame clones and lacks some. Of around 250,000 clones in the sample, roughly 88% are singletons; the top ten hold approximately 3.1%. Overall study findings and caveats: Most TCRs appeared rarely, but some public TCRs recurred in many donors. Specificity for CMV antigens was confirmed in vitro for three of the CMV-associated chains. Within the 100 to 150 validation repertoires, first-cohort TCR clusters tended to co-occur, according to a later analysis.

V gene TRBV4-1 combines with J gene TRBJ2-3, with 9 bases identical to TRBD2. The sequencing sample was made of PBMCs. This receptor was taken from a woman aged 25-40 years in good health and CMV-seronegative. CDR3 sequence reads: CASSPLAGSTDTQYF. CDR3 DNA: TGCGCCAGCAGCCCCCTAGCGGGGAGCACAGATACGCAGTATTTT.